The clone carrying this TCR beta chain came up a few times. The target antigen is unknown. TCRdb called the reads again in MiXCR, with one record for every CDR3 protein. The sample yields roughly 500,000 distinct CDR3 sequences, 33% seen once. The data were taken from a study of T cell repertoires in cytomegalovirus infection. Study details: Matching HLA type and CMV infection were both indicated by public TCR beta signatures.

The CDR3 length is 14 residues. Looked up from germline, CDR1 is ENHRY and CDR2 is SYGVKD. Trimming removed 3 bases at V and 2 bases at J, with 7 bases between. The chain employs TRBV10-3 and TRBJ2-2; tentative D call: TRBD1 (5 bases). The source of this sequence is a human donor in good health (CMV status not recorded). Some clones in this sample may be carry-over from other donors' samples. Sequencing used cultured PBMCs, obtained from culture after CMV antigen stimulation. The CDR3: CAISDQGNTGELFF. CDR3 DNA sequence: TGTGCCATCAGTGATCAGGGTAACACCGGGGAGCTGTTTTTT.